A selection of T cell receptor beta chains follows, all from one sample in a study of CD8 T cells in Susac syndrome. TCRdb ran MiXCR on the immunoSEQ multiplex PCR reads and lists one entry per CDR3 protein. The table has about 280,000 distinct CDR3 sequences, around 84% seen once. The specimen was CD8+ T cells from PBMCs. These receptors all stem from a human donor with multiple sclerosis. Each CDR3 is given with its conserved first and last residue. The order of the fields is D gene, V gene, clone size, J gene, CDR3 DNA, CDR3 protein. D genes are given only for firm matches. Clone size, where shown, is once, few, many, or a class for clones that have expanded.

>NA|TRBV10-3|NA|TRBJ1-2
TGTGCCATCAGTGAGGGCCGGGACGGACTCTATGGCTACACCTTC
CAISEGRDGLYGYTF
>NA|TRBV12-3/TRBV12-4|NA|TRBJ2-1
TGTGCCAGCAGTTTTCCTTTGGCGGGGCGCTACAATGAGCAGTTCTTC
CASSFPLAGRYNEQFF
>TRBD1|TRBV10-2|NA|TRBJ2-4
TGCGCCAGCAGTGAGTCCAGGGGGTCCAAAAACATTCAGTACTTC
CASSESRGSKNIQYF
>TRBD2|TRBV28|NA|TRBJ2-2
TGTGCCAGCAGATGGGGGGAGGGCGGCGGGGAGCTGTTTTTT
CASRWGEGGGELFF
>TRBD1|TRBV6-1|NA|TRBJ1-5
TGTGCCAGCGTCCGAGAGAGACAGGGGGCGCAGGAGCCCCAGCATTTT
CASVRERQGAQEPQHF
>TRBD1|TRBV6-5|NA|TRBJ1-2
TGTGCCAGCAGTCACCACTTCCGACAGGGGGAGAACTATGGCTACACCTTC
CASSHHFRQGENYGYTF
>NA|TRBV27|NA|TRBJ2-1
TGTGCCAGCAGTTTATCGCCCGGGAGTTTTTCCAATGAGCAGTTCTTC
CASSLSPGSFSNEQFF
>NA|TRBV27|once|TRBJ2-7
TGTGCCAGCAGTGCGACCAGGTTGGGGTCCTACGAGCAGTACTTC
CASSATRLGSYEQYF
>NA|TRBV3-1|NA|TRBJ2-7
TGTGCCAGCAGCCAAGAGGACCTTAATTACGAGCAGTACTTC
CASSQEDLNYEQYF
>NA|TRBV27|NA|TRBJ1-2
TGTGCCAGCAGTCCCTCAGGTTTGTGGAGGGACTATGGCTACACCTTC
CASSPSGLWRDYGYTF